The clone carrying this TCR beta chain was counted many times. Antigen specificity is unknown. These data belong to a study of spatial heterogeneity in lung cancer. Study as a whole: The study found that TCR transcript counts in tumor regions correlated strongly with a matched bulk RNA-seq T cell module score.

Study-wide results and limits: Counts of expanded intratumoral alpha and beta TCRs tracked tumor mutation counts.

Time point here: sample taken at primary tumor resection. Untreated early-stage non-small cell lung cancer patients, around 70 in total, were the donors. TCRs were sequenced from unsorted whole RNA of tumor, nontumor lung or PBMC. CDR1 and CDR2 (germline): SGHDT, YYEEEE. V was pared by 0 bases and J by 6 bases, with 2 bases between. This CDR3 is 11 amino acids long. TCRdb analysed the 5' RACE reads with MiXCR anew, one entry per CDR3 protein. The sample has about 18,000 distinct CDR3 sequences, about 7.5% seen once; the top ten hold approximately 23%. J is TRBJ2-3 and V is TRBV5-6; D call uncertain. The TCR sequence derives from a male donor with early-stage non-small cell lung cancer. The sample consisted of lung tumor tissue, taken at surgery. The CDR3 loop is CASSLDDTQYF. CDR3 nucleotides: TGTGCCAGCAGCTTGGATGATACGCAGTATTTT.